This TCR beta chain was documented in a study of blood T cell repertoires in COVID-19. Study-wide background: Both acute and convalescent COVID-19 samples were obtained from the United States, Italy and Spain.

Trimming took 4 bases from V and 6 from J; bases not matched to a gene: 7. Germline-derived CDR1 and CDR2 are LNHDA and SQIVND (reference sequence). The CDR3 runs to 14 residues. Original handling: Quantification of nucleated cells was approximated via reference gene primer amplification. TCRdb keeps only in-frame clones here, not all; method: immunoSEQ multiplex PCR. V, J and clone size were drawn from that table, and D and trimming were deduced from the DNA. The table includes a few hundred thousand clones, around nine tenths detected once. This sequence joins TRBV19 and TRBJ1-2; 8 positions agree with TRBD1. Sequences were obtained from peripheral blood. This TCR came from a woman in her seventies with active or convalescent COVID-19. CDR3 sequence (DNA): TGTGCCAGTAGTAGGGACAGGACGTGGGATGGCTACACCTTC. Protein product: CASSRDRTWDGYTF.